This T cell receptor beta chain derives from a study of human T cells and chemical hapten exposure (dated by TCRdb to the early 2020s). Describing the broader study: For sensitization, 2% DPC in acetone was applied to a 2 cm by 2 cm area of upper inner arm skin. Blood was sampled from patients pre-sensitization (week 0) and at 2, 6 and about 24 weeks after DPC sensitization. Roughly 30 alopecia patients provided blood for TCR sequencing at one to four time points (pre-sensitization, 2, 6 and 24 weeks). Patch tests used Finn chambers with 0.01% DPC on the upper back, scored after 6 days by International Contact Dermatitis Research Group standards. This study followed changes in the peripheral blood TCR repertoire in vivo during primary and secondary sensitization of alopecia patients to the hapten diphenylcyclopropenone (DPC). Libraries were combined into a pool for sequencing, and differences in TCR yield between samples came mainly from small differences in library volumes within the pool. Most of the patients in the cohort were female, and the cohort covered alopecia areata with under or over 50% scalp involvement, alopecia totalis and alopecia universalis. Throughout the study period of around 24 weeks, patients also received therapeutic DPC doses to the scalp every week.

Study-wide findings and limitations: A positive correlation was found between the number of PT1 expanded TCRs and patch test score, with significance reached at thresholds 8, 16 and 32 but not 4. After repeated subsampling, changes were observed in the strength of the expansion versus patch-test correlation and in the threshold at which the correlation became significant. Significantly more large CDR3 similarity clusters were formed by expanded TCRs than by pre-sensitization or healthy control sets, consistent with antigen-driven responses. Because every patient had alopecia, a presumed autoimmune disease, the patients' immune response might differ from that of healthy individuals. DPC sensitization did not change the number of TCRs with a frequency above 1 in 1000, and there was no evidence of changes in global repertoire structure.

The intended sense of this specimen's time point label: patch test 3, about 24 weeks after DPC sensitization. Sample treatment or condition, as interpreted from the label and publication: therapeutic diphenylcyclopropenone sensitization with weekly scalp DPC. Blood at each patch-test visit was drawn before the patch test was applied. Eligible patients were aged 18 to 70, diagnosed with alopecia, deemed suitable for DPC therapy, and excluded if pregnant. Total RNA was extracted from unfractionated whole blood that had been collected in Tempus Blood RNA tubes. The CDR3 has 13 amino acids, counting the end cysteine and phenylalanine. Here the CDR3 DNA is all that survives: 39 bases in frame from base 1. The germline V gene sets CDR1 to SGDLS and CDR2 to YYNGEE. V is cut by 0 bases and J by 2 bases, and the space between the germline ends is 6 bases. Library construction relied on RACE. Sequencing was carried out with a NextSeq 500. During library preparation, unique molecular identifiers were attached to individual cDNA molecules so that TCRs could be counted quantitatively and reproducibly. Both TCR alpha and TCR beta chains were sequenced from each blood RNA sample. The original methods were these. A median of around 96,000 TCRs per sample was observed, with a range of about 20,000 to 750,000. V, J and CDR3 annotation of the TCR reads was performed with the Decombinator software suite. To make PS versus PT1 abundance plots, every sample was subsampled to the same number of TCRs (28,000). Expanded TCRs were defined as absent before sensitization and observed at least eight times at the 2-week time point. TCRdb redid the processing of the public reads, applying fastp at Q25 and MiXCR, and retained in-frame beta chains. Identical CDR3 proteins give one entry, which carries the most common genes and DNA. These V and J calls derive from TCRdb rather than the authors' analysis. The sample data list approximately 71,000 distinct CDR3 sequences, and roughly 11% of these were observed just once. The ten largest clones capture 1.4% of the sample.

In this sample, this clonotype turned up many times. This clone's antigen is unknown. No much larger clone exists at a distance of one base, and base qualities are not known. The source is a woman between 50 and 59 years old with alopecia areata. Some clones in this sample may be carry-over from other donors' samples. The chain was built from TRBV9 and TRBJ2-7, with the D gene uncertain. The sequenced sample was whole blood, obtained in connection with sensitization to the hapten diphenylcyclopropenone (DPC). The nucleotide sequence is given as TGTGCCAGCAGCGTAGGCAGAACCTACGAGCAGTACTTC. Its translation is CASSVGRTYEQYF. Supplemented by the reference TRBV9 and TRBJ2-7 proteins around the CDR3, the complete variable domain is DSGVTQTPKHLITATGQRVTLRCSPRSGDLSVYWYQQSLDQGLQFLIQYYNGEERAKGNILERFSAQQFPDLHSELNLSSLELGDSALYFCASSVGRTYEQYFGPGTRLTVT.